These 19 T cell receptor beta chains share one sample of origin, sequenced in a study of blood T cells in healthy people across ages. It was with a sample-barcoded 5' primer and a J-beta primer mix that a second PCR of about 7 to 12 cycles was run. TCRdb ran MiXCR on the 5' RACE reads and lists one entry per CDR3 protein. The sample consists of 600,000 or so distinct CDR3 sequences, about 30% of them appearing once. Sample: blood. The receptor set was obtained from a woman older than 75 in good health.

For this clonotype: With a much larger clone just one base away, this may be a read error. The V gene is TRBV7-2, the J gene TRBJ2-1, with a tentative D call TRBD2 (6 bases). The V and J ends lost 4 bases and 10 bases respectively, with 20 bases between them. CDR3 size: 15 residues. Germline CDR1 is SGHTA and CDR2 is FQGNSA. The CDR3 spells CASSSDVPGGWEQFF. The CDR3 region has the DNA TGTGCCAGCAGCTCGGACGTGCCTGGGGGGTGGGAGCAGTTCTTC.

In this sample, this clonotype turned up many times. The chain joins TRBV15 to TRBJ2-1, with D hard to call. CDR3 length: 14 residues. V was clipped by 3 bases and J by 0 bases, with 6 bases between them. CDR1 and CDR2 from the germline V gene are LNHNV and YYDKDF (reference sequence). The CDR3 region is CATSRTRSYNEQFF. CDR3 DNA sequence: TGTGCCACCAGCAGGACTCGCTCCTACAATGAGCAGTTCTTC.

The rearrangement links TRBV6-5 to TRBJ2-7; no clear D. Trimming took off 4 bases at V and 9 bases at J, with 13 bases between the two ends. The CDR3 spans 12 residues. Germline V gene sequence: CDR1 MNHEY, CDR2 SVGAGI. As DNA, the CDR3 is TGTGCCAGCAGTTCTCCCGCAGGCCGGCAGTACTTC. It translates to CASSSPAGRQYF.

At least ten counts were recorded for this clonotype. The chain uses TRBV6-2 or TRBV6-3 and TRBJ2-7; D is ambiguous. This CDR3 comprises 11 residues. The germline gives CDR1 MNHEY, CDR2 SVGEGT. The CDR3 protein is CATQPAYEQYF. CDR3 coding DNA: TGTGCTACTCAACCAGCCTACGAGCAGTACTTC.

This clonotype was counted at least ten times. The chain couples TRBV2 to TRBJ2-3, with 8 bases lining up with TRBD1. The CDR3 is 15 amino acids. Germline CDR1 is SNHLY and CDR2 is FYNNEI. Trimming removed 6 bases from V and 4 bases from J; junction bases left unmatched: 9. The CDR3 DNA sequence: TGTGCCAGCAGGAACGACAGGGGAAGGTCAGATACGCAGTATTTT. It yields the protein CASRNDRGRSDTQYF.

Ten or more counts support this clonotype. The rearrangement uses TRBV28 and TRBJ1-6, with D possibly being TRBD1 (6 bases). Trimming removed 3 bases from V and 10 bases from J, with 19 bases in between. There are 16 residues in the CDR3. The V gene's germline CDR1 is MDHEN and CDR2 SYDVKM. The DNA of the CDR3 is TGTGCCAGCAGTTTCCGCCGAGGGAGGGGGACGTCACCCCTCCACTTT. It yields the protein CASSFRRGRGTSPLHF. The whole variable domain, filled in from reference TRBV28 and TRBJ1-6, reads DVKVTQSSRYLVKRTGEKVFLECVQDMDHENMFWYRQDPGLGLRLIYFSYDVKMKEKGDIPEGYSVSREKKERFSLILESASTNQTSMYLCASSFRRGRGTSPLHFGNGTRLTVT.

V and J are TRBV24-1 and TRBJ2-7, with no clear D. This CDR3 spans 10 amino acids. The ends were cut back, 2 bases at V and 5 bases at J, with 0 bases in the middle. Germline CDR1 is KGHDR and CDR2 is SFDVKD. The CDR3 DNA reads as TGTGCCACCAGTGATTACGAGCAGTACTTC. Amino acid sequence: CATSDYEQYF.

The CDR3 reads CASSHERGVYTDTQYF. The CDR3 DNA reads as TGTGCCAGCAGTCACGAGCGGGGAGTGTACACAGATACGCAGTATTTT. The chain employs TRBV12-3 or TRBV12-4 and TRBJ2-3, with 7 nucleotides matching TRBD2. V was clipped by 5 bases and J by 2 bases; unmatched bases: 10. The CDR3 spans 16 residues.

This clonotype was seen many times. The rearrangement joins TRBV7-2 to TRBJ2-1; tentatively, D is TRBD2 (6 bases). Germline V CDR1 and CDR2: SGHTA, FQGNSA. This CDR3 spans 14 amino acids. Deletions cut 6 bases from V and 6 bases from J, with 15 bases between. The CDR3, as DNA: TGTGCCAGCAGAAGGGGCGGGGCGGTCAATGAGCAGTTCTTC. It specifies CASRRGGAVNEQFF.

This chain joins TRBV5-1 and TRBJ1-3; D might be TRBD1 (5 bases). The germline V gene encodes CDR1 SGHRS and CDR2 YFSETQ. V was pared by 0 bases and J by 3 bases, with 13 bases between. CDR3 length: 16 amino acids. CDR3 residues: CASSLASSGNGNTIYF. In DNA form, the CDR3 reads TGCGCCAGCAGCTTGGCTTCGTCAGGGAATGGAAACACCATATATTTT. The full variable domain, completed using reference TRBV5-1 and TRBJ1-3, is KAGVTQTPRYLIKTRGQQVTLSCSPISGHRSVSWYQQTPGQGLQFLFEYFSETQRNKGNFPGRFSGRQFSNSRSEMNVSTLELGDSALYLCASSLASSGNGNTIYFGEGSWLTVV.

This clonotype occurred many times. The CDR3 loop is CASSLGSGLFYNEQFF. In nucleotides, the CDR3 is TGCGCCAGCAGCCTTGGGTCGGGACTCTTCTACAATGAGCAGTTCTTC. The chain joins TRBV5-1 to TRBJ2-1, with TRBD2 as a possible D gene (6 bases). V was trimmed by 4 bases and J by 3 bases, leaving 17 bases between them. This CDR3 spans 16 amino acids. Germline CDR1 and CDR2: SGHRS and YFSETQ.

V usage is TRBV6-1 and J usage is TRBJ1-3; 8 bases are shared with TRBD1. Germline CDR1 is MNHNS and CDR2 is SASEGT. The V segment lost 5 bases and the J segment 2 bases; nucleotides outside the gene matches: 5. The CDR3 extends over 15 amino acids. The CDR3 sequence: CASSMTGAAGNTIYF. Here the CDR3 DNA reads TGTGCCAGCAGTATGACAGGGGCGGCTGGAAACACCATATATTTT.

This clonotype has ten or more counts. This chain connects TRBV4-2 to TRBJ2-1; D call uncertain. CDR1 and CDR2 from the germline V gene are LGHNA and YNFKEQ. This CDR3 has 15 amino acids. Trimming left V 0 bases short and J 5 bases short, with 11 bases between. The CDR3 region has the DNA TGTGCCAGCAGCCAAGACGGCCAGGTGAACAATGAGCAGTTCTTC. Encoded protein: CASSQDGQVNNEQFF.

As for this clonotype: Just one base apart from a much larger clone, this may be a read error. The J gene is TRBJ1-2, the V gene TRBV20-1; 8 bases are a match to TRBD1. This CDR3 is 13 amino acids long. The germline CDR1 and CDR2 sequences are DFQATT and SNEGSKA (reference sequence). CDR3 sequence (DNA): TGCAGTGGACGGGACAGGCCCTTGGGTGGCCACACCTTC. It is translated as CSGRDRPLGGHTF.

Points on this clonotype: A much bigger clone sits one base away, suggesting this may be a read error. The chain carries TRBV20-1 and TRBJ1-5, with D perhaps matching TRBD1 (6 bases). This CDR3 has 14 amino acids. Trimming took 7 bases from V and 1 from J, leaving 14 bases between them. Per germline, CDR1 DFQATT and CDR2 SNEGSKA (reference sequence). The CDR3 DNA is TGCAGTGTCCCGGACAGAGGCAGCAATCAGCCCCAGCATTTT. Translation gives CSVPDRGSNQPQHF.

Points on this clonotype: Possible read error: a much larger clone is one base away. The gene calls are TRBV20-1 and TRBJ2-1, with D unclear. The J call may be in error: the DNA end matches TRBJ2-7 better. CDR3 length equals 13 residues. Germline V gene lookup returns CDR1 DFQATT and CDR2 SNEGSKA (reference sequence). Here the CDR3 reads CSARKGSYNEQYF. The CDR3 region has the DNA TGCAGTGCTAGAAAAGGTTCCTACAATGAGCAGTACTTC.

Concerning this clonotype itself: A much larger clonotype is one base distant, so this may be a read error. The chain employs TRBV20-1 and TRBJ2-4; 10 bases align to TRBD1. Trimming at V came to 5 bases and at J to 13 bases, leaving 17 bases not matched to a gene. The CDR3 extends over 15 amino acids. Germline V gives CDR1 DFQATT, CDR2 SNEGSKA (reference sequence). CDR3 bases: TGCAGTGCTGATTTCCGGGGGACAGGGGCGTATGAGCAGTACTTC. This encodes CSADFRGTGAYEQYF.

DNA for the CDR3: TGCAGTGCTAGAGATCTACAGGGACCTCAAGAGACCCAGTACTTC. This translates into CSARDLQGPQETQYF. This sequence joins TRBV20-1 and TRBJ2-5; a possible D gene is TRBD1 (6 bases). Germline lookup yields CDR1 DFQATT and CDR2 SNEGSKA (reference sequence). The CDR3 has 15 amino acids. Deletions cut 0 bases from V and 2 bases from J, with 13 bases between.

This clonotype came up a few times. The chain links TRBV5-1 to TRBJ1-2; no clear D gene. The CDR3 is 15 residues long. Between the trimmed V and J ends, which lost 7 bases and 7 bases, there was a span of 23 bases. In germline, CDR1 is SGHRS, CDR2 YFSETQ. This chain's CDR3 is CASGRTRQDAGGYTF. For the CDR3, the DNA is TGCGCCAGCGGCCGTACGAGACAAGACGCGGGTGGCTACACCTTC. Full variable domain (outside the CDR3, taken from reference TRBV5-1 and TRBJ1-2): KAGVTQTPRYLIKTRGQQVTLSCSPISGHRSVSWYQQTPGQGLQFLFEYFSETQRNKGNFPGRFSGRQFSNSRSEMNVSTLELGDSALYLCASGRTRQDAGGYTFGSGTRLTVV.